The clone carrying this TCR beta chain was recorded at least ten times. Per germline, CDR1 MGHDK and CDR2 SYGVNS. V shed 3 bases and J shed 0 bases, with 11 bases lying between them. This CDR3 has 15 residues. In TCRdb, the 5' RACE reads were re-called with MiXCR into one record per CDR3 protein. This sample has about 32,000 distinct CDR3 sequences; roughly 3.8% occur once, and the top ten carry less than 2.5%. These data originate in a study of neurological immune-mediated disorders. This chain uses TRBV25-1 with TRBJ2-5, with D perhaps TRBD1 or TRBD2 (5 bases each). Sequenced sample: PBMCs. This TCR was sampled from a young man with multiple sclerosis. The CDR3 reads CASSDTGLYQETQYF. In nucleotides, the CDR3 is TGTGCCAGCAGTGATACAGGACTCTACCAAGAGACCCAGTACTTC.